A single sample gave rise to the 16 T cell receptor beta chains below, sequenced in a study of blood T cell repertoires in COVID-19. TCRdb keeps only in-frame clones here, not all; method: immunoSEQ multiplex PCR. The data show more than 300,000 clones, approximately 89% seen once. Sequencing input: peripheral blood. These receptor sequences come from a woman in her twenties or thirties with COVID-19, enrolled during active disease.

The V gene is TRBV2, the J gene TRBJ2-1, with D uncertain. This CDR3 has 13 amino acids. The germline V gene has CDR1 SNHLY and CDR2 FYNNEI. Trimming took off 7 bases at V and 8 bases at J, with 15 bases between the two ends. CDR3 residues: CASTLEVWDEQFF. The CDR3 DNA is TGTGCCAGCACCCTCGAGGTATGGGATGAGCAGTTCTTC.

The chain couples TRBV7-9 to TRBJ1-3; TRBD1 is a possible D gene (5 bases). V lost 8 bases and J 3 bases, leaving 14 bases between the germline ends. CDR3 size: 14 residues. Looked up from germline, CDR1 is SEHNR and CDR2 is FQNEAQ (reference sequence). CDR3 amino acids: CASAWGLFGNTIYF. The CDR3 DNA is TGTGCCAGCGCCTGGGGACTCTTTGGAAACACCATATATTTT. The whole variable domain, filled in from reference TRBV7-9 and TRBJ1-3, reads DTGVSQNPRHKITKRGQNVTFRCDPISEHNRLYWYRQTLGQGPEFLTYFQNEAQLEKSRLLSDRFSAERPKGSFSTLEIQRTEQGDSAMYLCASAWGLFGNTIYFGEGSWLTVV.

The chain couples TRBV18 to TRBJ2-1; TRBD1 is a possible D gene (5 bases). This CDR3 region has 16 residues. With 0 bases removed from V and 8 bases from J, the gap between germline ends came to 17 bases. Germline V gives CDR1 KGHSH, CDR2 LQKENI. The CDR3 here is CASSPPTAGLQDEQFF. The CDR3, as DNA: TGTGCCAGCTCACCACCGACGGCAGGGCTGCAGGATGAGCAGTTCTTC.

The V and J genes are TRBV25-1 and TRBJ1-1; possible D gene TRBD1, 5 bases. Germline V gene sequence: CDR1 MGHDK, CDR2 SYGVNS. Trimming shortened V by 7 bases and J by 2 bases, and 20 bases separated the two germline ends. The CDR3 runs to 16 residues. CDR3 sequence (DNA): TGTGCCAGCATAGGTCAGGGAAGGGCATTAAACACTGAAGCTTTCTTT. It translates to CASIGQGRALNTEAFF.

The chain links TRBV5-4 to TRBJ1-1; D may be TRBD1 (6 bases). Trimming removed 4 bases from V and 3 bases from J, with 16 bases in between. In germline, CDR1 is SGHNT, CDR2 YYREEE (reference sequence). There are 15 residues in the CDR3. CDR3 coding DNA: TGTGCCAGCAGCCCTGGCGGACAGCGCGACACTGAAGCTTTCTTT. Its protein product is CASSPGGQRDTEAFF.

The V call is TRBV5-5, the J call TRBJ2-7; maybe TRBD2 (7 bases). Trimming shortened V by 0 bases and J by 0 bases, and 16 bases separated the two germline ends. The CDR3 sequence is 17 residues long. CDR1 and CDR2 (germline): SGHKS, YYEKEE (reference sequence). The CDR3 is CASSLAGGGGASYEQYF. CDR3 DNA: TGTGCCAGCAGCTTGGCGGGGGGCGGCGGGGCCTCCTACGAGCAGTACTTC.

This chain connects TRBV3-1 (or the pseudogene TRBV3-2) to TRBJ2-5; TRBD2 might be the D (5 bases). CDR1 and CDR2 (germline): LGHDT, YNNKEL (reference sequence). The CDR3 is 13 residues long. V lost 4 bases to trimming and J lost 4 bases, with 10 bases between them. The CDR3 nucleotides read TGTGCCAGCAGCCCCGGACTCGTAGAGACCCAGTACTTC. Translating it yields CASSPGLVETQYF.

A single count supports this clone. V and J are TRBV12-5 and TRBJ2-7; the match to TRBD1 covers 9 bases. V lost 5 bases to trimming and J lost 3 bases; unmatched junction nucleotides: 8. CDR1 is LGHNT, CDR2 FRNRAP, per germline. This CDR3 comprises 15 residues. CDR3 coding DNA: TGTGCTAGTGGTCTCCCTACGGGACAGGGCTACGAGCAGTACGTC. Translated, it gives CASGLPTGQGYEQYV.

This clone showed up just once. This rearrangement joins TRBV11-2 to TRBJ1-2; D perhaps matches TRBD1 (6 bases). Germline V gene data show CDR1 as SGHAT and CDR2 as FQNNGV. V dropped 6 bases and J dropped 0 bases, with 17 bases sitting between them. The length of the CDR3 is 16 residues. CDR3 sequence reads: CASRGGGRGANYGYTF. The CDR3, as DNA: TGTGCCAGCAGGGGAGGGGGGCGGGGTGCTAACTATGGCTACACCTTC.

This chain connects TRBV7-9 to TRBJ2-7; 8 bases line up with TRBD1. V lost 4 bases to trimming and J lost 7 bases; unmatched junction nucleotides: 15. The CDR3 runs to 16 residues. Germline lookup yields CDR1 SEHNR and CDR2 FQNEAQ (reference sequence). CDR3 in DNA: TGTGCCAGCAGCTCTGACCTGACAGGGGCGGAGGGTGAGCAGTACTTC. It yields the protein CASSSDLTGAEGEQYF.

The V gene is TRBV10-3, the J gene TRBJ1-6; 7 bases line up with TRBD1. The V segment lost 0 bases and the J segment 5 bases; nucleotides outside the gene matches: 7. The germline V gene encodes CDR1 ENHRY and CDR2 SYGVKD. This CDR3 has 17 amino acids. The CDR3 DNA sequence: TGTGCCATCAGTGAGTCGCTTATGGGACAGAATAATTCACCCCTCCACTTT. Amino acids: CAISESLMGQNNSPLHF.

The rearrangement joins TRBV5-6 to TRBJ1-2, with TRBD1 matching 9 bases. Germline loops: CDR1 SGHDT, CDR2 YYEEEE. This CDR3 has 16 amino acids. The trim removed 5 bases at V and 0 bases at J, leaving 8 bases unmatched. The DNA of the CDR3 is TGTGCCAGCAGTCACCAGTACAGGGGGCCTAACTATGGCTACACCTTC. Translated: CASSHQYRGPNYGYTF.

This clone was seen only once. The chain joins TRBV11-2 to TRBJ2-3; 11 bases agree with TRBD2. The length of the CDR3 is 15 residues. V shed 5 bases, J shed 5 bases, and the junction held 6 bases outside the gene matches. In germline, CDR1 is SGHAT, CDR2 FQNNGV. CDR3 sequence (DNA): TGTGCCAGCAGCCGGACTAGCGGGCGAAGAGATACGCAGTATTTT. Translated: CASSRTSGRRDTQYF.

The chain joins TRBV12-3 or TRBV12-4 to TRBJ1-3, with D possibly matching TRBD1 (5 bases). The CDR3 is 12 residues long. V lost 6 bases and J lost 7, with 10 bases in between. In DNA form, the CDR3 reads TGTGCCAGCAGCAGGGCCGGGAACACCATATATTTT. Amino acids: CASSRAGNTIYF.

The chain couples TRBV5-6 to TRBJ1-2; tentative D call: TRBD1 (5 bases). Looked up from germline, CDR1 is SGHDT and CDR2 is YYEEEE. V lost 1 base and J lost 6, with 10 bases in between. The CDR3 sequence is 13 residues long. CDR3 amino acids: CASSLRGDDGYTF. Written as DNA, the CDR3 is TGTGCCAGCAGCTTGCGGGGGGATGATGGCTACACCTTC.

This chain uses TRBV5-1 with TRBJ1-1; 11 bases map to TRBD1. Germline V gives CDR1 SGHRS, CDR2 YFSETQ. The CDR3 is 16 residues long. V shed 4 bases, J shed 1 base, and the junction held 6 bases outside the gene matches. The CDR3 sequence: CASSPGQGAPNTEAFF. The DNA of the CDR3 is TGCGCCAGCAGCCCCGGACAGGGGGCCCCGAACACTGAAGCTTTCTTT.